These 20 T cell receptor beta chains originate from one sample sequenced in a study of blood T cell repertoires in COVID-19. Sequencing was performed with immunoSEQ multiplex PCR; in TCRdb, only in-frame clones are kept and a portion is missing. The sample has 65,000 to 90,000 clones; 65% to 85% are singletons. Material for sequencing was peripheral blood. All receptors derive from a woman aged 80 or over with acute or convalescent COVID-19.

The CDR3 nucleotides read TGTGCCATCAGCACAGGGGGCAATTCACCCCTCCACTTT. Its protein product is CAISTGGNSPLHF. This chain uses TRBV10-3 with TRBJ1-6; 9 bases map to TRBD1. V gave up 6 bases and J gave up 7 bases; unmatched junction bases: 1. The CDR3 runs to 13 residues. Germline CDR1 is ENHRY and CDR2 is SYGVKD.

The chain links TRBV7-3 to TRBJ2-2, with D uncertain. Germline CDR1 and CDR2: SGHTA and FQGTGA. CDR3 length: 11 residues. Trimming left V 7 bases short and J 7 bases short, with 7 bases between. CDR3 sequence: CASTSGGELFF. CDR3 nucleotide sequence: TGTGCCAGCACCTCGGGCGGGGAGCTGTTTTTT.

V usage is TRBV29-1 and J usage is TRBJ2-5; TRBD2 matches 7 bases. Trimming at V came to 7 bases and at J to 5 bases, leaving 10 bases not matched to a gene. The germline CDR1 and CDR2 sequences are SQVTM and ANQGSEA. This CDR3 region has 13 residues. CDR3 nucleotide sequence: TGCAGCGCAAGAAGGGGACTAACGGAGACCCAGTACTTC. Translation: CSARRGLTETQYF.

The CDR3 DNA sequence: TGTGCCAGCAGCCCCAGGACTAGCGGGAGTAGCACAGATACGCAGTATTTT. It codes for CASSPRTSGSSTDTQYF. This sequence joins TRBV11-3 and TRBJ2-3; 13 bases match TRBD2. The trim removed 5 bases at V and 0 bases at J, leaving 5 bases unmatched. Germline V gives CDR1 SGHNT, CDR2 YENEEA. CDR3 length: 17 amino acids.

This clone was detected only once. CDR3 coding DNA: TGCGCCAGCAGCTTAGGGGGAACGAACATTCAGTACTTC. The encoded protein is CASSLGGTNIQYF. The chain carries TRBV5-1 and TRBJ2-4, with D tentatively TRBD1 (6 bases). Deletions cut 2 bases from V and 7 bases from J, with 10 bases between. There are 13 residues in the CDR3. Germline V lookup: CDR1 SGHRS, CDR2 YFSETQ.

The genes are TRBV5-1 and TRBJ2-5; TRBD2 might be the D (6 bases). The CDR3 extends over 14 amino acids. Trimming took off 4 bases at V and 0 bases at J, with 10 bases between the two ends. Germline values: CDR1 SGHRS, CDR2 YFSETQ. Written as DNA, the CDR3 is TGCGCCAGCAGCGTAGGGACTTACCAAGAGACCCAGTACTTC. Protein product: CASSVGTYQETQYF.

The chain uses TRBV7-9 and TRBJ2-3, with D possibly TRBD1 on 5 matching bases. Germline-derived CDR1 and CDR2 are SEHNR and FQNEAQ (reference sequence). The CDR3 extends over 13 amino acids. With 5 bases removed from V and 1 base from J, the gap between germline ends came to 7 bases. The CDR3 DNA reads TGTGCCAGCAGCCAAGGGGGCACAGATACGCAGTATTTT. Protein: CASSQGGTDTQYF.

A note on this clone: The same CDR3 can be traced to other DNA sequences in this sample. In DNA form, the CDR3 reads TGTGCCATCAGTGAGTCAAGCGGGAGGAGAATCGACACAGATACGCAGTATTTT. This encodes CAISESSGRRIDTDTQYF. This chain uses TRBV10-3 with TRBJ2-3; 9 bases are shared with TRBD2. The germline CDR1 and CDR2 sequences are ENHRY and SYGVKD. The CDR3 spans 18 residues. V lost 0 bases, J lost 2 bases, and 9 bases stayed unmatched.

The V gene is TRBV7-6, the J gene TRBJ2-7; maybe TRBD1 (7 bases). Trimming stripped 1 base from V and 6 bases from J, with 10 bases between. Per germline, CDR1 SGHVS and CDR2 FNYEAQ. This CDR3 spans 13 amino acids. DNA for the CDR3: TGTGCCAGCAGCTTAGGCCAGGGGGGCGAGCAGTACTTC. The encoded protein is CASSLGQGGEQYF.

The rearrangement uses TRBV5-4 and TRBJ2-1, with TRBD2 matching 12 bases. V was pared by 4 bases and J by 12 bases, with 11 bases of the junction left unmatched. The germline gives CDR1 SGHNT, CDR2 YYREEE (reference sequence). CDR3 length equals 15 residues. This chain's CDR3 is CASSPGLAGVVGQFF. Written as DNA, the CDR3 is TGTGCCAGCAGCCCGGGACTAGCGGGTGTGGTCGGGCAGTTCTTC.

The chain carries TRBV23-1 and TRBJ1-5, with D perhaps matching TRBD1 (5 bases). TRBV23-1 is recorded as an ORF, its role being uncertain. The CDR3 runs to 14 residues. Trimming took 10 bases from V and 4 from J, leaving 17 bases between them. Here the CDR3 reads CAKDGGGDNQPQHF. In DNA form, the CDR3 reads TGCGCCAAGGACGGAGGAGGGGATAATCAGCCCCAGCATTTT.

This clone was counted a few times. This rearrangement joins TRBV24-1 to TRBJ2-7; weak D call: TRBD1 (6 bases). Germline assignment: CDR1 KGHDR and CDR2 SFDVKD. Trimming left V 9 bases short and J 0 bases short, with 17 bases between. This CDR3 has 15 amino acids. CDR3 region: CATGAWAGASYEQYF. In DNA form, the CDR3 reads TGTGCCACCGGGGCTTGGGCAGGGGCCTCCTACGAGCAGTACTTC.

The gene calls are TRBV7-8 and TRBJ2-3; 9 bases map to TRBD1. Germline CDR1 and CDR2: SGHVS and FQNEAQ. Trimming at V came to 4 bases and at J to 2 bases, leaving 7 bases not matched to a gene. The CDR3 extends over 16 amino acids. CDR3 residues: CASSSRQGDTTDTQYF. For the CDR3, the DNA is TGTGCCAGCAGCTCAAGACAGGGGGACACCACAGATACGCAGTATTTT.

Here the CDR3 reads CASSPGLAGGTEQFF. CDR3 in DNA: TGTGCCAGCAGTCCGGGACTAGCGGGAGGAACTGAGCAGTTCTTC. This chain joins TRBV2 and TRBJ2-1; 15 bases are a match to TRBD2. CDR3 length equals 15 residues. The germline CDR1 and CDR2 sequences are SNHLY and FYNNEI. J gave up 9 bases and V 5 bases, and 5 bases lay outside the gene matches. Full variable domain (missing parts from reference TRBV2 and TRBJ2-1): EPEVTQTPSHQVTQMGQEVILRCVPISNHLYFYWYRQILGQKVEFLVSFYNNEISEKSEIFDDQFSVERPDGSNFTLKIRSTKLEDSAMYFCASSPGLAGGTEQFFGPGTRLTVL.

V is TRBV6-6 and J is TRBJ2-1; no firm D call. Germline CDR1 MNHNY, CDR2 SVGAGI (reference sequence). The germline V and J ends were trimmed by 0 bases and 6 bases, with 12 bases remaining between them. This CDR3 is 15 amino acids long. The CDR3 is CASSYSRTLINEQFF. CDR3 bases: TGTGCCAGCAGTTACTCGAGAACACTAATCAATGAGCAGTTCTTC.

This rearrangement joins TRBV7-6 to TRBJ1-4, with TRBD1 matching 10 bases. J lost 8 bases, V lost 4 bases, and 4 bases had no gene match. Germline V lookup: CDR1 SGHVS, CDR2 FNYEAQ. This CDR3 region has 14 residues. CDR3 DNA: TGTGCCAGCAGCTCCGGGACAGGGGACGAAAAACTGTTTTTT. Translation: CASSSGTGDEKLFF.

This clone is a singleton in its sample. The CDR3 nucleotides read TGCGCCAGCAGCTTGGCAGCAGGGGTGGACATTCAGTACTTC. Its translation is CASSLAAGVDIQYF. The chain links TRBV5-1 to TRBJ2-4, with a possible D match to TRBD1 (6 bases). V lost 0 bases to trimming and J lost 8 bases, with 12 bases between them. CDR1 and CDR2 from the germline V gene are SGHRS and YFSETQ. CDR3 length: 14 amino acids.

The chain joins TRBV28 to TRBJ1-2; D is undetermined. There are 11 residues in the CDR3. The V end was cut by 4 bases, the J end by 6 bases, with 6 bases between. Germline V lookup: CDR1 MDHEN, CDR2 SYDVKM. CDR3 nucleotide sequence: TGTGCCAGCAGTTCCAGGAATGGCTACACCTTC. It codes for CASSSRNGYTF.

This chain joins TRBV5-4 and TRBJ2-1, with a possible D match to TRBD2 (6 bases). The V and J ends lost 4 bases and 4 bases respectively, with 21 bases between them. There are 17 residues in the CDR3. Germline V gene sequence: CDR1 SGHNT, CDR2 YYREEE (reference sequence). The CDR3 DNA follows: TGTGCCAGCAGCCCTCAGGTAGCGGAAAATCTTTACAATGAGCAGTTCTTC. Translating gives CASSPQVAENLYNEQFF.

This chain links TRBV12-5 with TRBJ2-1; TRBD2 aligns across 10 bases. CDR1 is LGHNT, CDR2 FRNRAP, per germline. The V segment lost 1 base and the J segment 7 bases; nucleotides outside the gene matches: 13. This CDR3 has 18 amino acids. The CDR3 is CASGLGHALAGVGNEQFF. CDR3 nucleotide sequence: TGTGCTAGTGGTTTGGGCCACGCTCTAGCGGGAGTTGGTAATGAGCAGTTCTTC.